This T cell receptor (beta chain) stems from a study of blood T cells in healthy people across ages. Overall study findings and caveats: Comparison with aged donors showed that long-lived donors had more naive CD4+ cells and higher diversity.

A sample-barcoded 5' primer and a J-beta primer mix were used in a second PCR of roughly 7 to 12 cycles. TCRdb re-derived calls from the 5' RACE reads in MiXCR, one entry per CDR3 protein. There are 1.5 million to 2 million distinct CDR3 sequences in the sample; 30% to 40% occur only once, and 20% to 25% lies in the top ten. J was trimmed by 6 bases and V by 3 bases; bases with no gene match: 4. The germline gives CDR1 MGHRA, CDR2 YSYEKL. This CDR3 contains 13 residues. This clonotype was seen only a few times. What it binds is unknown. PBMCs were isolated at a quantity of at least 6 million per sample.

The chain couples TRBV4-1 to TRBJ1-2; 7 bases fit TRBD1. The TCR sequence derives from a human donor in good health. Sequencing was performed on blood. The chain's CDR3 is CASSHTGADGYTF. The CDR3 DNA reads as TGCGCCAGCAGCCATACAGGGGCGGATGGCTACACCTTC.